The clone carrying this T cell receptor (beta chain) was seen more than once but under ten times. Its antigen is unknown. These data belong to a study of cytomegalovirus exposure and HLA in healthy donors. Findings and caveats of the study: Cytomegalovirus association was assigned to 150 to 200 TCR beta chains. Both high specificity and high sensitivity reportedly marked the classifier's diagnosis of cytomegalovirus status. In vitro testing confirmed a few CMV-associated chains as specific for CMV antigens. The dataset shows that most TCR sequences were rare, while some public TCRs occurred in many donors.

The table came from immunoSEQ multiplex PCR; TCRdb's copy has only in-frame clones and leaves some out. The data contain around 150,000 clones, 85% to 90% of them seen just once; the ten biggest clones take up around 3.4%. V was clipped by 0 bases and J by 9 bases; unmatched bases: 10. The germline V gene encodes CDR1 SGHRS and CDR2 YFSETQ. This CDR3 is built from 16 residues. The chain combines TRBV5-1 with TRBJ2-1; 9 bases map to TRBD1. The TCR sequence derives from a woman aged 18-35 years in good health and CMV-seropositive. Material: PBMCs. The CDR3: CASSLEQGARTSEQFF. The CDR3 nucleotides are TGCGCCAGCAGCTTGGAACAGGGGGCGCGAACATCTGAGCAGTTCTTC.